One T cell receptor (beta chain) is described in this entry. The CDR3 covers 12 residues. The ends were cut back, 5 bases at V and 2 bases at J, with 5 bases in the middle. Authors' methods: How many nucleated cells were present was estimated from reference gene primer amplification. Method: immunoSEQ multiplex PCR; TCRdb's copy keeps in-frame clones and lacks some. From that table come the V and J calls and clone size; the DNA was used to work out D and trimming. The sample yields under 400,000 clones, approximately 87% seen once. These data are taken from a study of blood T cell repertoires in COVID-19. Study-level information: Some COVID-19 samples were acute and others convalescent; all came from the United States, Italy and Spain. The analysed material was cDNA or gDNA that came from T cells, B-cell-depleted T cells, or PBMCs.

This sequence was found in a woman in her twenties or thirties with COVID-19, enrolled during active disease. The sample taken for sequencing was peripheral blood. V gene TRBV12-3 or TRBV12-4 combines with J gene TRBJ2-3; D not resolved. The CDR3 DNA reads as TGTGCCAGCAGTCCCTACACAGATACGCAGTATTTT. The encoded protein is CASSPYTDTQYF.